This T cell receptor beta chain was captured by sequencing in a study of blood T cell repertoires in COVID-19. With 7 bases removed from V and 2 bases from J, the gap between germline ends came to 15 bases. Germline V lookup: CDR1 SGHRS, CDR2 YFSETQ. This CDR3 is 14 amino acids long. The data were produced by immunoSEQ multiplex PCR, yet TCRdb's version contains in-frame clones alone and is incomplete. The sample contains over 200,000 clones, around 87% of which appear only once. Sequenced input: peripheral blood. The receptor was isolated from a man in his 60s who had recovered from COVID-19. The chain is built from TRBV5-1 and TRBJ1-1, with a weak D call TRBD1 (5 bases). The CDR3 here is CASAQGAFNTEAFF. DNA of the CDR3: TGCGCCAGCGCCCAAGGGGCCTTTAACACTGAAGCTTTCTTT.